The 32 T cell receptor beta chains in this list originate from one sample, sequenced in a study of T cells after yellow fever vaccination. TCRdb reprocessed the 5' RACE reads via MiXCR and lists one record per CDR3 protein. The table includes 180,000 or so distinct CDR3 sequences, roughly 9.6% detected once. Sample: CD8+ T cells sorted from PBMCs, taken 15 days after the yellow fever booster vaccination. All receptors derive from a man aged 18 to 29 who received the YFV17D yellow fever vaccine.

V is TRBV29-1 and J is TRBJ2-5; unclear D gene. Trimming left V 1 base short and J 5 bases short, with 17 bases between. Germline V lookup: CDR1 SQVTM, CDR2 ANQGSEA. This CDR3 region has 15 residues. The CDR3 DNA reads as TGCAGCGTTGAAGTACCGTCGGCCAGGCGGGAGACCCAGTACTTC. Protein: CSVEVPSARRETQYF.

The chain employs TRBV5-6 and TRBJ1-6; D may be TRBD1 (6 bases). The CDR3 has 14 amino acids. Trimming removed 3 bases at V and 7 bases at J, with 11 bases between. The germline V gene encodes CDR1 SGHDT and CDR2 YYEEEE. The chain's CDR3 is CASSSTGWNSPLHF. CDR3 DNA sequence: TGTGCCAGCAGCTCGACAGGATGGAATTCACCCCTCCACTTT.

The sample holds a few counts of this clonotype. The V gene is TRBV5-1, the J gene TRBJ2-2; 7 nucleotides line up with TRBD1. The CDR3 spans 15 residues. V shed 4 bases, J shed 6 bases, and the junction held 9 bases outside the gene matches. Germline V gives CDR1 SGHRS, CDR2 YFSETQ. The CDR3: CASSLDRVPAGELFF. The CDR3 coding sequence is TGCGCCAGCAGCCTTGACAGGGTTCCGGCCGGGGAGCTGTTTTTT.

This clonotype was counted only a few times. This chain connects TRBV6-5 to TRBJ2-7; either TRBD1 or TRBD2 may supply D (5 bases each). CDR1 and CDR2 from the germline V gene are MNHEY and SVGAGI. The V end lost 4 bases, the J end lost 2 bases, and 18 bases lay between the germline ends. The CDR3 totals 16 residues. DNA of the CDR3: TGTGCCAGCAGTTCTGTTGGATGGGGGAAGACCTACGAGCAGTACGTC. This sequence encodes CASSSVGWGKTYEQYV.

This clonotype was observed a few times. The chain employs TRBV7-9 and TRBJ2-1; perhaps D is TRBD1 or TRBD2 (7 bases each). The CDR3 is made up of 15 amino acids. CDR1 and CDR2 (germline): SEHNR, FQNEAQ (reference sequence). Trimming removed 1 base from V and 8 bases from J, with 15 bases in between. CDR3: CASSLGAGGGYEQFF. The CDR3 DNA reads as TGTGCCAGCAGCTTAGGGGCAGGGGGGGGATATGAGCAGTTCTTC.

This clonotype was found a few times. V gene TRBV6-2 or TRBV6-3 combines with J gene TRBJ2-3; D is uncertain. Germline lookup yields CDR1 MNHEY and CDR2 SVGEGT. CDR3 size: 14 residues. Deletions cut 1 base from V and 5 bases from J, with 10 bases between. CDR3 nucleotides: TGTGCCAGCAGTTACTTGTCCTCGGGAGATACGCAGTATTTT. This translates into CASSYLSSGDTQYF.

This rearrangement joins TRBV20-1 to TRBJ2-1; the match to TRBD2 covers 12 bases. Trimming cost V 5 bases and J 9 bases; bases outside gene matches: 14. The CDR3 is 16 residues long. The germline CDR1 and CDR2 sequences are DFQATT and SNEGSKA (reference sequence). The CDR3 sequence is CSARGYRLAGDAEQFF. The CDR3, as DNA: TGCAGTGCTCGAGGTTACCGACTAGCGGGGGACGCTGAGCAGTTCTTC.

The chain is built from TRBV20-1 and TRBJ2-7; D uncertain. CDR3 length: 13 residues. The V end was cut by 3 bases, the J end by 0 bases, with 9 bases between. Germline CDR1 and CDR2: DFQATT and SNEGSKA (reference sequence). In DNA form, the CDR3 reads TGCAGTGCTAGGGACGTTATCTCCTACGAGCAGTACTTC. It yields the protein CSARDVISYEQYF.

This clonotype was recorded many times. This chain uses TRBV4-3 with TRBJ2-3; a weak D match, TRBD2 (6 bases). V was cut by 0 bases and J by 5 bases, with 6 bases left in between. Germline V gene data show CDR1 as LGHNA and CDR2 as YSLEER. The CDR3 runs to 13 residues. The CDR3 spells CASSQEGGDTQYF. The CDR3 DNA sequence: TGCGCCAGCAGCCAAGAGGGAGGAGATACGCAGTATTTT.

The chain couples TRBV14 to TRBJ2-5; 7 positions agree with TRBD2. This CDR3 is 17 amino acids long. The germline CDR1 and CDR2 sequences are SGHDN and FVKESK. Trimming removed 0 bases from V and 5 bases from J; junction bases left unmatched: 12. The CDR3 coding sequence is TGTGCCAGCAGCCAAGACCCAGCGGGGATGCTCGAGGAGACCCAGTACTTC. This gives the protein CASSQDPAGMLEETQYF.

The rearrangement uses TRBV12-3 or TRBV12-4 and TRBJ1-1, with D unclear. This CDR3 comprises 13 residues. The V and J ends lost 4 bases and 10 bases respectively, with 16 bases between them. The CDR3 here is CASSSGPLSVAFF. CDR3 in DNA: TGTGCCAGCAGTTCTGGGCCACTATCTGTAGCTTTCTTT.

A few counts support this clonotype. The V and J genes are TRBV7-9 and TRBJ1-2; D is unclear. The CDR3 consists of 15 residues. Between the trimmed V and J ends, which lost 5 bases and 2 bases, there was a span of 15 bases. Germline V gene sequence: CDR1 SEHNR, CDR2 FQNEAQ (reference sequence). The CDR3 sequence is CASSPPTRGNYGYTF. CDR3 in DNA: TGTGCCAGCAGCCCCCCTACGAGAGGGAACTATGGCTACACCTTC.

This clonotype was recorded many times. This chain links TRBV7-6 with TRBJ2-3, with D uncertain. The V end lost 5 bases, the J end lost 2 bases, and 14 bases lay between the germline ends. The CDR3 extends over 15 amino acids. CDR1 and CDR2 from the germline V gene are SGHVS and FNYEAQ. CDR3 sequence: CASSRRAADTDTQYF. The DNA of the CDR3 is TGTGCCAGCAGCCGACGCGCGGCGGACACAGATACGCAGTATTTT.

There are a few counts of this clonotype. This chain connects TRBV5-1 to TRBJ2-2; the D gene is possibly TRBD1 (5 bases). The CDR3 runs to 15 residues. Germline values: CDR1 SGHRS, CDR2 YFSETQ. The V end lost 2 bases, the J end lost 3 bases, and 11 bases lay between the germline ends. For the CDR3, the DNA is TGCGCCAGCAGCTTAGGGGATAAAGACACCGGGGAGCTGTTTTTT. This translates into CASSLGDKDTGELFF.

This clonotype was detected many times. This rearrangement joins TRBV20-1 to TRBJ2-5, with D maybe TRBD2 (6 bases). V shed 2 bases and J shed 5 bases, with 21 bases lying between them. Germline V gives CDR1 DFQATT, CDR2 SNEGSKA (reference sequence). The CDR3 runs to 16 residues. CDR3 in DNA: TGCAGTGCTAGAATCTGGGGGAGGCCGGCGGGGGAGACCCAGTACTTC. Residues: CSARIWGRPAGETQYF.

A note on this clonotype: A much more abundant neighbour one base away suggests this may be a read error. This chain's CDR3 is CASSFPNEQFF. CDR3 nucleotides: TGTGCCAGCAGTTTCCCCAATGAGCAGTTCTTC. This chain uses TRBV12-3 or TRBV12-4 with TRBJ2-1; no clear D gene. The length of the CDR3 is 11 residues. Deletions cut 3 bases from V and 6 bases from J, with 3 bases between.

This clonotype has only a few counts. J is TRBJ2-1 and V is TRBV7-3; 10 bases are shared with TRBD2. V was clipped by 5 bases and J by 4 bases; unmatched bases: 5. Germline-derived CDR1 and CDR2 are SGHTA and FQGTGA. CDR3 size: 15 residues. CDR3 bases: TGTGCCAGCAGCCCCGTTAGCGGGGGGTACAATGAGCAGTTCTTC. Its protein product is CASSPVSGGYNEQFF. Together with reference TRBV7-3 and TRBJ2-1, the CDR3 gives the full variable domain: GAGVSQTPSNKVTEKGKYVELRCDPISGHTALYWYRQSLGQGPEFLIYFQGTGAADDSGLPNDRFFAVRPEGSVSTLKIQRTERGDSAVYLCASSPVSGGYNEQFFGPGTRLTVL.

This clonotype was detected only a few times. The chain carries TRBV7-9 and TRBJ2-3, with D uncertain. The CDR3 consists of 14 residues. Germline CDR1 SEHNR, CDR2 FQNEAQ (reference sequence). V shed 1 base and J shed 2 bases, with 7 bases lying between them. DNA for the CDR3: TGTGCCAGCAGCTTAGTCAGAGTCACAGATACGCAGTATTTT. As protein: CASSLVRVTDTQYF. Filled out from reference TRBV7-9 and TRBJ2-3, the complete variable domain reads DTGVSQNPRHKITKRGQNVTFRCDPISEHNRLYWYRQTLGQGPEFLTYFQNEAQLEKSRLLSDRFSAERPKGSFSTLEIQRTEQGDSAMYLCASSLVRVTDTQYFGPGTRLTVL.

This chain joins TRBV5-4 and TRBJ2-1; weak D call: TRBD1 (5 bases). Germline-derived CDR1 and CDR2 are SGHNT and YYREEE (reference sequence). Trimming removed 0 bases at V and 6 bases at J, with 7 bases between. This CDR3 spans 13 amino acids. CDR3 loop: CASSLGQTNEQFF. In DNA, the CDR3 is TGTGCCAGCAGCTTGGGACAGACCAATGAGCAGTTCTTC.

This chain's CDR3 is CASSLTVSSGEQFF. Here the CDR3 DNA reads TGTGCCAGCAGCTTAACGGTTTCTTCTGGTGAGCAGTTCTTC. The rearrangement links TRBV7-3 to TRBJ2-1; D call uncertain. The CDR3 runs 14 residues. The V gene's germline CDR1 is SGHTA and CDR2 FQGTGA. The V gene lost 0 bases and the J gene lost 9 bases, with 12 bases spanning the gap.

This clonotype was seen a handful of times. The V and J genes are TRBV20-1 and TRBJ2-7; D may be TRBD1 (6 bases). Germline V gene lookup returns CDR1 DFQATT and CDR2 SNEGSKA (reference sequence). The V and J ends lost 6 bases and 2 bases respectively, with 20 bases between them. CDR3 size: 15 residues. CDR3 loop: CSAPPANRDPYEQYF. As DNA, the CDR3 is TGCAGTGCCCCTCCCGCCAACAGGGACCCCTACGAGCAGTACTTC.

This clonotype was seen more than once but under ten times. The CDR3 region has the DNA TGTGCCAGCAGTTACGGGCCGGGATCCCACTATGGCTACACCTTC. Its protein is CASSYGPGSHYGYTF. V gene TRBV6-5 combines with J gene TRBJ1-2, with unresolved D. Trimming removed 2 bases from V and 3 bases from J, with 13 bases in between. CDR1 MNHEY and CDR2 SVGAGI come from the germline V gene. The CDR3 is 15 residues long.

The gene calls are TRBV27 and TRBJ2-7, with D maybe TRBD2 (6 bases). This CDR3 has 16 residues. From germline, CDR1 is MNHEY and CDR2 SMNVEV (reference sequence). V lost 3 bases, J lost 6 bases, and 21 bases lay in between. This CDR3 is CASSFGGGPSRGEQYF. DNA of the CDR3: TGTGCCAGCAGTTTTGGGGGAGGCCCCTCCCGGGGCGAGCAGTACTTC.

The rearrangement uses TRBV11-2 and TRBJ2-3; TRBD2 aligns across 9 bases. J was trimmed by 3 bases and V by 8 bases; bases with no gene match: 3. Germline CDR1 SGHAT, CDR2 FQNNGV. CDR3 length: 13 residues. CDR3 sequence (DNA): TGTGCCAGCCTGCGGGGGGGTACAGATACGCAGTATTTT. It translates to CASLRGGTDTQYF.

This clonotype occurred many times. V and J are TRBV9 and TRBJ2-4, with D tentatively TRBD1 (6 bases). Germline assignment: CDR1 SGDLS and CDR2 YYNGEE. The CDR3 consists of 12 residues. Trimming cost V 3 bases and J 11 bases, with 12 bases left between them. CDR3 amino acids: CASSGDRQVQYF. Here the CDR3 DNA reads TGTGCCAGCAGCGGGGACCGACAGGTTCAGTACTTC. Variable domain in full (rest from reference TRBV9 and TRBJ2-4): DSGVTQTPKHLITATGQRVTLRCSPRSGDLSVYWYQQSLDQGLQFLIQYYNGEERAKGNILERFSAQQFPDLHSELNLSSLELGDSALYFCASSGDRQVQYFGAGTRLSVL.

CDR3 loop: CASSQEVAGISNTGELFF. The CDR3 DNA follows: TGTGCCAGCAGCCAAGAAGTTGCAGGTATATCGAACACCGGGGAGCTGTTTTTT. V usage is TRBV3-1 and J usage is TRBJ2-2; D gene unclear. Per germline, CDR1 LGHDT and CDR2 YNNKEL (reference sequence). This CDR3 has 18 residues. Between the trimmed V and J ends, which lost 0 bases and 0 bases, there was a span of 14 bases.

This clonotype was seen only a few times. J is TRBJ2-3 and V is TRBV6-6; 12 positions match TRBD2. Germline loops: CDR1 MNHNY, CDR2 SVGAGI (reference sequence). J was trimmed by 5 bases and V by 0 bases; bases with no gene match: 6. The CDR3 runs 17 residues. CDR3 sequence reads: CASSYSTSGGPRDTQYF. CDR3 nucleotides: TGTGCCAGCAGTTACTCGACTAGCGGGGGCCCCAGAGATACGCAGTATTTT.

The table lists this clonotype with a few counts. The gene calls are TRBV6-5 and TRBJ2-5, with D uncertain. The germline V and J ends were trimmed by 2 bases and 2 bases, with 9 bases remaining between them. This CDR3 region has 14 residues. CDR1 and CDR2 from the germline V gene are MNHEY and SVGAGI. CDR3 nucleotide sequence: TGTGCCAGCAGTTACCGTCCAGAACAAGAGACCCAGTACTTC. Protein: CASSYRPEQETQYF.

This clonotype has a handful of counts. The chain carries TRBV5-6 and TRBJ2-4; a possible D gene is TRBD2 (5 bases). V lost 0 bases, J lost 0 bases, and 10 bases lay in between. The CDR3 runs to 16 residues. Germline CDR1 is SGHDT and CDR2 is YYEEEE. The CDR3 nucleotides are TGTGCCAGCAGCTTGGGACTACTTCTAGCCAAAAACATTCAGTACTTC. Protein sequence: CASSLGLLLAKNIQYF.

This clonotype was recorded a few times. The CDR3 coding sequence is TGTGCCAGCCTCCCCCAAGAGACCCAGTACTTC. This codes for CASLPQETQYF. The chain has TRBV27 and TRBJ2-5; D unresolved. Deletions cut 8 bases from V and 1 base from J, with 5 bases between. The germline V gene encodes CDR1 MNHEY and CDR2 SMNVEV (reference sequence). This CDR3 contains 11 residues.

The rearrangement joins TRBV6-2 or TRBV6-3 to TRBJ2-7; 10 nucleotides match TRBD2. CDR3 size: 14 residues. The V gene's germline CDR1 is MNHEY and CDR2 SVGEGT. V was pared by 2 bases and J by 4 bases, with 2 bases of the junction left unmatched. CDR3 region: CASSYGLADYEQYV. CDR3 DNA: TGTGCCAGCAGTTACGGACTAGCGGATTACGAGCAGTACGTC.

This clonotype appeared many times. The genes are TRBV9 and TRBJ2-5; tentatively, D is TRBD1 (6 bases). The CDR3 is 15 amino acids. V shed 0 bases and J shed 5 bases, with 14 bases lying between them. Germline CDR1 SGDLS, CDR2 YYNGEE. For the CDR3, the DNA is TGTGCCAGCAGCGTAGCCGAAACAGGGCGGGAGACCCAGTACTTC. Translating it yields CASSVAETGRETQYF.